This TCR beta chain is from a study of T-cell reconstitution after alpha-beta-depleted transplantation in children. This clonotype was observed at least ten times. Unique molecular identifiers were used in preparing the TCRbeta library. A single record per CDR3 protein comes from TCRdb applying MiXCR to the PCR reads. The repertoire consists of fewer than 120,000 distinct CDR3 sequences, with about a tenth occurring once and the leading ten covering 8%. CDR1 and CDR2 from the germline V gene are SGHVS and FNYEAQ. The CDR3 extends over 13 amino acids. V lost 5 bases and J 7 bases, leaving 11 bases between the germline ends.

The source of this sequence is a human donor who donated a stem cell graft to a child with acute lymphoblastic leukemia. The sequenced sample was PBMCs from the stem cell graft donor, obtained from the stem cell graft. The genes are TRBV7-6 and TRBJ2-2; D is ambiguous. Here the CDR3 DNA reads TGTGCCAGCAGCGGCTACAGTAGCGGGGAGCTGTTTTTT. Protein product: CASSGYSSGELFF.